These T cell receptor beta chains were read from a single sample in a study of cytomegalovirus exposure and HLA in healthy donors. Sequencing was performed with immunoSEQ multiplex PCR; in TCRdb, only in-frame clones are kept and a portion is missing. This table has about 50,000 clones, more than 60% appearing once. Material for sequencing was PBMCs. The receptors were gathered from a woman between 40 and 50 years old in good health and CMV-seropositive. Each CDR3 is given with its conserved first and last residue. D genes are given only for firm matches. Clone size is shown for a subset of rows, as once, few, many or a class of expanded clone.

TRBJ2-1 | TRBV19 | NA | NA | CASQGYNEQFF | TGTGCCAGCCAGGGGTACAATGAGCAGTTCTTC
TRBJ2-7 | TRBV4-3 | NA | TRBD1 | CASSQGTGGNEQYF | TGCGCCAGCAGCCAAGGGACAGGGGGCAACGAGCAGTACTTC
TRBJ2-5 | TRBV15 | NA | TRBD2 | CATSRSGGSQETQYF | TGTGCCACCAGCAGAAGCGGGGGGTCCCAAGAGACCCAGTACTTC
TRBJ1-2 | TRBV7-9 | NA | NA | CASSFWGYRDGYTF | TGTGCCAGCAGCTTTTGGGGGTACAGGGATGGCTACACCTTC
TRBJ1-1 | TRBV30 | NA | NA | CAWSVLLRGSEAFF | TGTGCCTGGAGTGTACTTTTAAGGGGGTCTGAAGCTTTCTTT
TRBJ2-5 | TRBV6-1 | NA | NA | CASRGGGAEKTQYF | TGTGCCAGCAGGGGAGGGGGGGCGGAGAAGACCCAGTACTTC
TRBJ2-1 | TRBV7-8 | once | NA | CASSLRDFYNEQFF | TGTGCCAGCAGCTTAAGGGACTTTTACAATGAGCAGTTCTTC
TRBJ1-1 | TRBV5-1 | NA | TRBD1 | CASSTQGHTEAFF | TGCGCCAGCAGTACACAGGGGCACACTGAAGCTTTCTTT
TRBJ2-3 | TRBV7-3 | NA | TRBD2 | CASSHSGGATDTQYF | TGTGCCAGCAGCCATAGCGGGGGAGCCACAGATACGCAGTATTTT
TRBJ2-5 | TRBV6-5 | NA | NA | CASSLQETQYF | TGTGCCAGCAGTTTACAAGAGACCCAGTACTTC
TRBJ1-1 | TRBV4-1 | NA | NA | CASSQEGGGTAAAFF | TGCGCCAGCAGCCAAGAAGGGGGGGGGACGGCTGCAGCTTTCTTT
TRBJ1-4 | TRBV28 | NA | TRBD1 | CASSLISTGTGSMLQEKLFF | TGTGCCAGCAGTTTAATTTCGACCGGGACAGGGTCAATGTTACAGGAAAAACTGTTTTTT
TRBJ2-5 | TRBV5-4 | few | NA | CASRKAGQETQYF | TGTGCCAGCAGGAAGGCAGGCCAAGAGACCCAGTACTTC
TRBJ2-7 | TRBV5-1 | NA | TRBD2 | CASSLSLAGSYEQYF | TGCGCCAGCAGCTTGAGTCTAGCGGGTTCCTACGAGCAGTACTTC
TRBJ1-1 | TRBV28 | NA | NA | CASGRGPNTEAFF | TGTGCCAGTGGGCGGGGGCCGAACACTGAAGCTTTCTTT
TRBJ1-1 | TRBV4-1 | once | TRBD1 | CASSQEGQGSTEAFF | TGCGCCAGCAGCCAAGAAGGACAGGGGAGCACTGAAGCTTTCTTT
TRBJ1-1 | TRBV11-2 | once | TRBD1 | CASSYGRTGKNAEAFF | TGTGCCAGCAGCTATGGAAGGACAGGGAAGAACGCTGAAGCTTTCTTT
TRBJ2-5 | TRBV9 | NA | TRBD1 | CASSPEPRQGGETQYF | TGTGCCAGCAGCCCCGAACCCCGACAGGGCGGGGAGACCCAGTACTTC
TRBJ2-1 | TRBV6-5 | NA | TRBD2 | CASSLLAGGQGEQFF | TGTGCCAGCAGTTTACTAGCGGGGGGGCAGGGTGAGCAGTTCTTC
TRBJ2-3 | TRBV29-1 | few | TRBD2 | CSAIQLAGGRTDTQYF | TGCAGCGCCATTCAACTAGCGGGGGGGCGAACAGATACGCAGTATTTT
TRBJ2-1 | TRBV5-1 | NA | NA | CASSRDFSNEQFF | TGCGCCAGCAGCCGGGACTTCAGCAATGAGCAGTTCTTC
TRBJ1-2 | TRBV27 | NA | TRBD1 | CASSLSGGEGYTF | TGTGCCAGCAGTTTATCAGGGGGCGAGGGCTACACCTTC
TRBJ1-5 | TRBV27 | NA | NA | CASRLDRNQPQHF | TGTGCCAGCCGTCTAGACCGTAATCAGCCCCAGCATTTT
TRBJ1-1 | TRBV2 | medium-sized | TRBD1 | CASSVGQGDTEAFF | TGTGCCAGCAGCGTAGGACAGGGGGACACTGAAGCTTTCTTT
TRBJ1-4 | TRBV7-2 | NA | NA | CASSLGAGIGEKLFF | TGTGCCAGCAGCTTAGGGGCAGGGATAGGCGAAAAACTGTTTTTT
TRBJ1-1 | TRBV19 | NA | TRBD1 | CASTTGATEAFF | TGTGCCAGCACGACAGGGGCCACTGAAGCTTTCTTT
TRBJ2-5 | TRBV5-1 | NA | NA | CATAGPEETQYF | TGCGCCACCGCGGGCCCAGAGGAGACCCAGTACTTC
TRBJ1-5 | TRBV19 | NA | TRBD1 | CATGGQTNQPQHF | TGTGCCACTGGGGGACAGACCAATCAGCCCCAGCATTTT